Listed below are T cell receptor beta chains from one sample, sequenced in a study of identifying expanded T cells in peripheral blood. This table comes from immunoSEQ multiplex PCR, and its TCRdb copy is limited to in-frame clones, with some not included. Of about 90,000 clones in the sample, roughly 86% were seen once. Input material: blood. The receptors originated from a person aged 18 to 75 in good health. Both conserved end residues are part of each CDR3. D genes are given only for firm matches. Some rows have no size entry. The others give once, few or many, or a class for an expanded clone.

abundance	d_gene	v_gene	j_gene	CDR3aa	CDR3nt
NA	NA	TRBV10-1	TRBJ2-3	CASSESSPGTDTQYF	TGCGCCAGCAGTGAGTCATCGCCAGGGACAGATACGCAGTATTTT
few	NA	TRBV12-2	TRBJ1-2	CASRLGSWRVRGGYTF	TGTGCAAGTCGCTTAGGTTCATGGAGGGTGAGGGGAGGCTACACCTTC
NA	TRBD1	TRBV27	TRBJ2-7	CASSPPPGTGGYEQYF	TGTGCCAGCAGTCCGCCCCCTGGGACAGGGGGGTACGAGCAGTACTTC
NA	NA	TRBV14	TRBJ1-2	CASSQGGDYGYTF	TGTGCCAGCAGCCAAGGGGGGGACTATGGCTACACCTTC
NA	NA	TRBV10-3	TRBJ2-1	CAISESRVQYNEQFF	TGTGCCATCAGTGAATCCAGGGTGCAATACAATGAGCAGTTCTTC
NA	NA	TRBV6-5	TRBJ1-4	CASSYSLTDEGKLFF	TGTGCCAGCAGTTACTCGTTAACCGATGAGGGCAAACTGTTTTTT
NA	NA	TRBV18	TRBJ1-6	CASSPAEGRSPLHF	TGTGCCAGCTCACCCGCAGAAGGGCGATCACCCCTCCACTTT
once	NA	TRBV7-9	TRBJ2-3	CASSTLTDTQYF	TGTGCCAGCAGCACACTAACAGATACGCAGTATTTT
NA	TRBD1	TRBV13	TRBJ1-2	CASRYRGDNYGYTF	TGTGCCAGCAGATACAGGGGTGATAACTATGGCTACACCTTC
NA	NA	TRBV7-2	TRBJ2-7	CASSLMVEEQYF	TGTGCCAGCAGCTTAATGGTAGAGGAGCAGTACTTC
NA	TRBD1	TRBV11-2	TRBJ2-5	CASSLQGAQETQYF	TGTGCCAGCAGCCTACAGGGGGCACAAGAGACCCAGTACTTC
few	NA	TRBV7-9	TRBJ1-3	CASSLGGASGNTIYF	TGTGCCAGCAGCTTAGGTGGCGCCTCTGGAAACACCATATATTTT
NA	NA	TRBV4-1	TRBJ2-1	CASSRGPAYNEQFF	TGCGCCAGCAGCCGGGGTCCGGCCTACAATGAGCAGTTCTTC
few	TRBD1	TRBV27	TRBJ2-1	CASSLRPGTGVRDEQFF	TGTGCCAGCAGTTTACGCCCCGGGACAGGGGTACGGGATGAGCAGTTCTTC
NA	TRBD2	TRBV27	TRBJ2-2	CASSFYIAGNTGELFF	TGTGCCAGCAGTTTTTACATAGCGGGGAACACCGGGGAGCTGTTTTTT
few	NA	TRBV30	TRBJ1-5	CAWIGGSQPQHF	TGTGCCTGGATTGGGGGTTCTCAGCCCCAGCATTTT
NA	TRBD1	TRBV6-1	TRBJ1-2	CASSGWDRAYGYTF	TGTGCCAGCAGTGGGTGGGACAGAGCCTATGGCTACACCTTC
few	NA	TRBV11-2	TRBJ2-7	CASSLGGLSEQYF	TGTGCCAGCAGCTTAGGGGGACTGAGCGAGCAGTACTTC
NA	NA	TRBV15	TRBJ2-7	CATSRDRGGKEQYF	TGTGCCACCAGCAGAGATCGGGGAGGTAAAGAGCAGTACTTC
NA	TRBD2	TRBV5-6	TRBJ2-1	CASSLPIGLAGHNEQFF	TGTGCCAGCAGCTTACCCATTGGACTAGCGGGGCACAATGAGCAGTTCTTC
NA	NA	TRBV5-6	TRBJ1-1	CASSLGFGTEAFF	TGTGCCAGCAGCTTGGGATTTGGGACTGAAGCTTTCTTT
NA	TRBD1	TRBV5-1	TRBJ1-5	CASSLRTGQGAAQHF	TGCGCCAGTAGCCTAAGAACCGGGCAGGGGGCGGCCCAGCATTTT
NA	NA	TRBV18	TRBJ2-4	CASSPDRVWDIQYF	TGTGCCAGCTCACCAGATAGGGTGTGGGACATTCAGTACTTC
NA	TRBD2	TRBV18	TRBJ2-1	CASSLTSQDSYNEQFF	TGTGCCAGCTCGCTGACTAGCCAAGACTCCTACAATGAGCAGTTCTTC
once	NA	TRBV27	TRBJ2-7	CASGTWGIPYEQYF	TGTGCCAGCGGCACGTGGGGCATCCCGTACGAGCAGTACTTC
NA	NA	TRBV7-2	TRBJ1-2	CASSLGGGTIYGYTF	TGTGCCAGCAGCTTAGGGGGAGGAACAATCTATGGCTACACCTTC
NA	TRBD1	TRBV6-5	TRBJ2-7	CASRSWGQGTYEQYF	TGTGCCAGCAGGTCGTGGGGACAGGGTACCTACGAGCAGTACTTC
NA	TRBD1	TRBV9	TRBJ1-3	CASSSRQGIGGDTIYF	TGTGCCAGCAGCTCAAGACAGGGGATCGGGGGAGACACCATATATTTT
NA	NA	TRBV30	TRBJ2-1	CAWSGGQRNNEQFF	TGTGCCTGGAGTGGAGGACAGCGAAACAATGAGCAGTTCTTC
NA	NA	TRBV25-1	TRBJ1-1	CATARGGDTEAFF	TGTGCCACCGCAAGGGGGGGTGACACTGAAGCTTTCTTT
NA	TRBD1	TRBV27	TRBJ1-2	CASRPTGQHYGYTF	TGTGCCAGCAGGCCGACGGGACAGCACTATGGCTACACCTTC
NA	NA	TRBV6-6	TRBJ1-2	CASRSTGEANYGYTF	TGTGCCAGCAGATCCACAGGTGAAGCTAACTATGGCTACACCTTC
NA	NA	TRBV7-2	TRBJ2-6	CASNRPPAGANVLTF	TGTGCCAGCAACCGCCCACCGGCTGGGGCCAACGTCCTGACTTTC
NA	NA	TRBV7-8	TRBJ2-7	CASSLALYWVSYEQYF	TGTGCCAGCAGCTTAGCGCTTTACTGGGTCTCCTACGAGCAGTACTTC
NA	NA	TRBV11-2	TRBJ2-7	CASSLATGRSEQYF	TGTGCCAGCAGCTTAGCAACAGGGAGAAGCGAGCAGTACTTC
NA	NA	TRBV9	TRBJ1-1	CASSVGHEGRTEAFF	TGTGCCAGCAGCGTAGGTCATGAGGGAAGGACTGAAGCTTTCTTT
NA	NA	TRBV7-2	TRBJ1-6	CASSLVGQGNSPLHF	TGTGCCAGCAGCTTAGTAGGTCAGGGTAATTCACCCCTCCACTTT
NA	NA	TRBV6-5	TRBJ1-3	CASRPGAASGNTIYF	TGTGCCAGCAGACCAGGGGCGGCCTCTGGAAACACCATATATTTT
NA	NA	TRBV7-9	TRBJ1-2	CASSFQGSNYGYTF	TGTGCCAGCAGCTTTCAGGGATCTAACTATGGCTACACCTTC
NA	NA	TRBV6-6	TRBJ1-4	CASSSGPPNEKLFF	TGTGCCAGCAGCTCAGGACCCCCTAATGAAAAACTGTTTTTT
NA	NA	TRBV28	TRBJ1-6	CASPPPQGSVVSPLHF	TGTGCCAGCCCTCCCCCACAGGGAAGCGTGGTTTCACCCCTCCACTTT
NA	TRBD2	TRBV5-1	TRBJ2-1	CASSLSGGNSYNEQFF	TGCGCCAGCAGTCTAAGCGGGGGCAACTCCTACAATGAGCAGTTCTTC
NA	NA	TRBV5-6	TRBJ2-1	CASSSRGSYNEQFF	TGTGCCAGCAGCTCACGGGGCTCCTACAATGAGCAGTTCTTC
NA	TRBD1	TRBV5-4	TRBJ1-2	CASSLERTGSYGYTF	TGTGCCAGCAGCTTAGAGAGGACAGGCAGCTATGGCTACACCTTC
NA	NA	TRBV7-9	TRBJ1-4	CASSGWDTVF	TGTGCCAGCAGCGGATGGGACACCGTTTTT
NA	NA	TRBV7-2	TRBJ2-2	CASSLGPHNTGELFF	TGTGCCAGCAGCTTAGGACCCCACAACACCGGGGAGCTGTTTTTT
NA	NA	TRBV7-2	TRBJ1-1	CASSLVGLLNTEAFF	TGTGCCAGCAGCTTAGTTGGGCTGCTGAACACTGAAGCTTTCTTT
NA	NA	TRBV7-9	TRBJ1-3	CASSLLGAGWDTIYF	TGTGCCAGCAGCTTGCTGGGCGCGGGGTGGGACACCATATATTTT
NA	TRBD1	TRBV19	TRBJ1-3	CAGTAGNTIYF	TGTGCCGGGACAGCTGGAAACACCATATATTTT
NA	NA	TRBV18	TRBJ2-3	CASSPVNTQYF	TGTGCCAGCTCACCAGTAAATACGCAGTATTTT
many	NA	TRBV5-6	TRBJ1-1	CASSLDTYNYMNTEAFF	TGTGCCAGCAGCTTAGACACTTATAACTACATGAACACTGAAGCTTTCTTT